The 28 T cell receptor beta chains below were found in one sample sequenced in a study of technical replicates of blood from a few donors. Clones were sequenced by immunoSEQ multiplex PCR, and TCRdb holds only the in-frame ones, with some missing. The data show tens of thousands of clones, around 97% seen once. Sequencing was done on a sample of T cells isolated from PBMCs. Receptors were obtained from a human donor in good health.

The V gene is TRBV6-1, the J gene TRBJ1-1; a possible D gene is TRBD1 (6 bases). Trimming cost V 7 bases and J 4 bases, with 10 bases left between them. This CDR3 region has 12 residues. Germline V CDR1 and CDR2: MNHNS, SASEGT. CDR3 loop: CASIKGGTEAFF. The DNA for the CDR3 is TGTGCCAGCATTAAAGGGGGCACTGAAGCTTTCTTT.

The genes are TRBV7-9 and TRBJ2-7, with D perhaps TRBD1 (6 bases). V was trimmed by 5 bases and J by 3 bases, leaving 17 bases between them. Germline V gene sequence: CDR1 SEHNR, CDR2 FQNEAQ (reference sequence). The CDR3 sequence is 15 residues long. Here the CDR3 DNA reads TGTGCCAGCAGCAATCCAGGGGCCGGAATCTACGAGCAGTACTTC. As protein: CASSNPGAGIYEQYF.

This rearrangement joins TRBV2 to TRBJ1-3; the D gene is possibly TRBD1 (5 bases). The CDR3 sequence is 14 residues long. The V gene's germline CDR1 is SNHLY and CDR2 FYNNEI. The V end was cut by 5 bases, the J end by 0 bases, with 8 bases between. This chain's CDR3 is CASSSDISGNTIYF. CDR3 coding DNA: TGTGCCAGCAGTTCGGACATCTCTGGAAACACCATATATTTT.

This clone was detected once. The V gene is TRBV27, the J gene TRBJ2-3; possibly TRBD1 for D (5 bases). The germline CDR1 and CDR2 sequences are MNHEY and SMNVEV (reference sequence). The CDR3 has 11 amino acids. V lost 11 bases and J 9 bases, leaving 15 bases between the germline ends. This CDR3 reads CASNSGRTQYF. CDR3 DNA sequence: TGTGCCTCCAACTCAGGGCGAACGCAGTATTTT.

The CDR3 loop reads CASSDRGPPGGYTF. The CDR3 DNA follows: TGTGCCAGCAGTGACAGGGGACCCCCGGGGGGCTACACCTTC. This sequence joins TRBV6-5 and TRBJ1-2, with 8 bases fitting TRBD1. This CDR3 comprises 14 residues. Germline lookup yields CDR1 MNHEY and CDR2 SVGAGI. V was pared by 5 bases and J by 8 bases, with 10 bases of the junction left unmatched.

The V and J genes are TRBV18 and TRBJ2-2; D ambiguous. The V gene lost 3 bases and the J gene lost 4 bases, with 6 bases spanning the gap. CDR3 size: 13 residues. The germline V gene encodes CDR1 KGHSH and CDR2 LQKENI. DNA for the CDR3: TGTGCCAGCTCACCTGTTAGCACCGGGGAGCTGTTTTTT. Encoded protein: CASSPVSTGELFF.

The rearrangement links TRBV4-1 to TRBJ2-7, with D tentatively TRBD1 (5 bases). Trimming shortened V by 6 bases and J by 0 bases, and 12 bases separated the two germline ends. The length of the CDR3 is 14 residues. Germline V gene lookup returns CDR1 MGHRA and CDR2 YSYEKL. The CDR3 DNA is TGCGCCAGCAGTACCACAGGAGTCTCCTACGAGCAGTACTTC. This translates into CASSTTGVSYEQYF.

The chain couples TRBV19 to TRBJ1-1; the match to TRBD1 covers 8 bases. The CDR3 contains 14 residues. The germline V gene encodes CDR1 LNHDA and CDR2 SQIVND (reference sequence). The ends lost 3 bases at V and 4 bases at J; junction bases unmatched: 4. CDR3 nucleotide sequence: TGTGCCAGTAGTATTGACAGGGGAGGCACTGAAGCTTTCTTT. Translation: CASSIDRGGTEAFF.

The genes are TRBV10-2 and TRBJ2-3; the match to TRBD1 covers 8 bases. V shed 2 bases, J shed 3 bases, and the junction held 4 bases outside the gene matches. Germline V CDR1 and CDR2: WSHSY, SAAADI. This CDR3 comprises 15 residues. CDR3 protein: CASSEPDRGTDTQYF. CDR3 bases: TGCGCCAGCAGTGAGCCCGACAGGGGAACAGATACGCAGTATTTT.

CDR3 in DNA: TGTGCCAGTAGTATTAACAGGGTCAACAATGAGCAGTTCTTC. Its translation: CASSINRVNNEQFF. This sequence joins TRBV19 and TRBJ2-1, with D possibly being TRBD1 (6 bases). This CDR3 contains 14 residues. V was pared by 3 bases and J by 5 bases, with 11 bases between. Per the germline V gene, CDR1 is LNHDA and CDR2 is SQIVND (reference sequence).

The chain is built from TRBV5-6 and TRBJ2-1; D perhaps matches TRBD1 (6 bases). Germline V gives CDR1 SGHDT, CDR2 YYEEEE. V was clipped by 2 bases and J by 4 bases, with 19 bases between them. This CDR3 is 17 amino acids long. CDR3 in DNA: TGTGCCAGCAGCTTACGACAGGACACGACCTTATACAATGAGCAGTTCTTC. Its protein is CASSLRQDTTLYNEQFF.

J is TRBJ1-2 and V is TRBV7-9; D gene uncertain. CDR1 and CDR2 from the germline V gene are SEHNR and FQNEAQ (reference sequence). With 0 bases removed from V and 4 bases from J, the gap between germline ends came to 6 bases. This CDR3 comprises 13 residues. CDR3 region: CASSLAGIYGYTF. In DNA, the CDR3 is TGTGCCAGCAGCTTAGCCGGGATCTATGGCTACACCTTC. The full variable domain, in which reference TRBV7-9 and TRBJ1-2 provide the parts outside the CDR3, is DTGVSQNPRHKITKRGQNVTFRCDPISEHNRLYWYRQTLGQGPEFLTYFQNEAQLEKSRLLSDRFSAERPKGSFSTLEIQRTEQGDSAMYLCASSLAGIYGYTFGSGTRLTVV.

This clone was seen once. The V call is TRBV2, the J call TRBJ2-2; 7 positions agree with TRBD2. This CDR3 spans 15 amino acids. V was clipped by 9 bases and J by 4 bases; unmatched bases: 11. In germline, CDR1 is SNHLY, CDR2 FYNNEI. In DNA form, the CDR3 reads TGTGCCAGGCTTCGGCGGGGGTCGATCACCGGGGAGCTGTTTTTT. Translation: CARLRRGSITGELFF.

The chain links TRBV6-4 to TRBJ2-3; 11 bases fit TRBD2. Trimming at V came to 5 bases and at J to 3 bases, leaving 4 bases not matched to a gene. This CDR3 contains 15 residues. The V gene's germline CDR1 is MRHNA and CDR2 SNTAGT. For the CDR3, the DNA is TGTGCCAGCAGTCCGGGACTAGCGGAAACAGATACGCAGTATTTT. Translation gives CASSPGLAETDTQYF.

The chain recombines TRBV5-1 with TRBJ2-7; 10 positions agree with TRBD2. Unmatched junction bases numbered 1, after V lost 3 bases and J lost 4 bases. This CDR3 is 13 amino acids long. CDR1 is SGHRS and CDR2 is YFSETQ in the germline V gene. The CDR3 loop is CASSSGLAYEQYF. In DNA, the CDR3 is TGCGCCAGCAGCTCGGGACTAGCGTACGAGCAGTACTTC. The whole variable domain, filled in from reference TRBV5-1 and TRBJ2-7, reads KAGVTQTPRYLIKTRGQQVTLSCSPISGHRSVSWYQQTPGQGLQFLFEYFSETQRNKGNFPGRFSGRQFSNSRSEMNVSTLELGDSALYLCASSSGLAYEQYFGPGTRLTVT.

V usage is TRBV5-4 and J usage is TRBJ2-2; TRBD2 aligns across 12 bases. V lost 4 bases to trimming and J lost 4 bases; unmatched junction nucleotides: 8. This CDR3 is built from 17 residues. Germline V gene data show CDR1 as SGHNT and CDR2 as YYREEE (reference sequence). CDR3 in amino acids: CASSPTPSGGATGELFF. The CDR3 DNA follows: TGTGCCAGCAGCCCTACCCCTAGCGGGGGGGCCACCGGGGAGCTGTTTTTT. The entire variable domain, with the rest obtained from reference TRBV5-4 and TRBJ2-2, is as follows: ETGVTQSPTHLIKTRGQQVTLRCSSQSGHNTVSWYQQALGQGPQFIFQYYREEENGRGNFPPRFSGLQFPNYSSELNVNALELDDSALYLCASSPTPSGGATGELFFGEGSRLTVL.

The chain combines TRBV19 with TRBJ2-1, with 8 bases lining up with TRBD2. The J segment lost 3 bases and the V segment lost 3 bases, leaving 4 bases of the junction unmatched. Germline V gene sequence: CDR1 LNHDA, CDR2 SQIVND (reference sequence). The CDR3 consists of 15 residues. Here the CDR3 reads CASSIIAGNYNEQFF. The CDR3 region has the DNA TGTGCCAGTAGTATTATAGCGGGGAACTACAATGAGCAGTTCTTC. Full variable domain (remainder filled in from reference TRBV19 and TRBJ2-1): DGGITQSPKYLFRKEGQNVTLSCEQNLNHDAMYWYRQDPGQGLRLIYYSQIVNDFQKGDIAEGYSVSREKKESFPLTVTSAQKNPTAFYLCASSIIAGNYNEQFFGPGTRLTVL.

This rearrangement joins TRBV5-4 to TRBJ2-3; D may be TRBD2 (7 bases). V lost 0 bases and J 3 bases, leaving 14 bases between the germline ends. The length of the CDR3 is 16 residues. The germline V gene encodes CDR1 SGHNT and CDR2 YYREEE (reference sequence). CDR3 amino acids: CASSLVGGGPTDTQYF. The CDR3 nucleotides are TGTGCCAGCAGCTTGGTAGGGGGAGGGCCGACAGATACGCAGTATTTT.

J is TRBJ1-2 and V is TRBV6-6; D possibly corresponds to TRBD1 (5 bases). The CDR3 length is 13 residues. The V end lost 8 bases, the J end lost 3 bases, and 13 bases lay between the germline ends. From germline, CDR1 is MNHNY and CDR2 SVGAGI (reference sequence). DNA of the CDR3: TGTGCCAGCGGGGGGGTAGTTGACTATGGCTACACCTTC. Its translation: CASGGVVDYGYTF.

The chain uses TRBV28 and TRBJ2-3; 8 nucleotides agree with TRBD1. Per germline, CDR1 MDHEN and CDR2 SYDVKM. V dropped 5 bases and J dropped 5; count of bases not matched to a gene: 9. CDR3 length equals 15 residues. This chain's CDR3 is CASSGAGGAGDTQYF. The CDR3 DNA is TGTGCCAGCAGTGGAGCAGGGGGCGCGGGAGATACGCAGTATTTT.

The J gene is TRBJ1-5, the V gene TRBV10-2, with 8 bases matching TRBD1. The junction had 10 bases not matched to a gene; V was cut back by 8 bases and J by 1 base. CDR1 and CDR2 from the germline V gene are WSHSY and SAAADI. This CDR3 is built from 16 residues. CDR3 protein: CASLGPGGESNQPQHF. The CDR3 nucleotides read TGCGCCAGCTTGGGTCCAGGGGGCGAAAGCAATCAGCCCCAGCATTTT.

CDR3 sequence (DNA): TGCGCCAGCAGCCTCGGGGGGTTGGGCACAGATACGCAGTATTTT. Amino acid sequence: CASSLGGLGTDTQYF. The chain uses TRBV5-1 and TRBJ2-3, with 7 bases that match TRBD2. V shed 4 bases, J shed 1 base, and the junction held 6 bases outside the gene matches. The germline gives CDR1 SGHRS, CDR2 YFSETQ. The CDR3 runs 15 residues. Full variable domain (outside the CDR3, taken from reference TRBV5-1 and TRBJ2-3): KAGVTQTPRYLIKTRGQQVTLSCSPISGHRSVSWYQQTPGQGLQFLFEYFSETQRNKGNFPGRFSGRQFSNSRSEMNVSTLELGDSALYLCASSLGGLGTDTQYFGPGTRLTVL.

The chain has TRBV11-2 and TRBJ1-2, with TRBD1 identical over 7 bases. Germline CDR1 SGHAT, CDR2 FQNNGV. V was clipped by 0 bases and J by 4 bases; unmatched bases: 5. The CDR3 loop spans 15 amino acids. The CDR3 DNA is TGTGCCAGCAGCTTAGATCCCGGGACAGCCTATGGCTACACCTTC. It is translated as CASSLDPGTAYGYTF.

The V call is TRBV11-3, the J call TRBJ2-2, with 12 nucleotides matching TRBD2. After removal of 1 base from V and 9 bases from J, the junction contained 9 bases not matched to a gene. Germline CDR1 SGHNT, CDR2 YENEEA. The CDR3 sequence is 17 residues long. CDR3 nucleotide sequence: TGTGCCAGCAGCTTAGGCAAAATGACTAGCGGGGGACGGGAGCTGTTTTTT. This encodes CASSLGKMTSGGRELFF. The complete variable domain, with remaining parts taken from reference TRBV11-3 and TRBJ2-2, reads EAGVVQSPRYKIIEKKQPVAFWCNPISGHNTLYWYLQNLGQGPELLIRYENEEAVDDSQLPKDRFSAERLKGVDSTLKIQPAELGDSAVYLCASSLGKMTSGGRELFFGEGSRLTVL.

The count of this clone is one. The chain couples TRBV28 to TRBJ1-2; D is uncertain. Germline assignment: CDR1 MDHEN and CDR2 SYDVKM. The CDR3 runs 11 residues. CDR3 bases: TGTGCTACCGGTCGGGGCTATGGCTACACCTTC. Translation gives CATGRGYGYTF.

The chain links TRBV29-1 to TRBJ2-7; 11 bases are a match to TRBD2. The CDR3 is 14 amino acids. Germline lookup yields CDR1 SQVTM and CDR2 ANQGSEA. V was clipped by 5 bases and J by 6 bases; unmatched bases: 9. CDR3 bases: TGCAGCGTTTCGAATAGCGGGAGGGCTGCCGAGCAGTACTTC. This gives the protein CSVSNSGRAAEQYF.

This sequence joins TRBV2 and TRBJ1-2, with unresolved D. The CDR3 is 14 amino acids. V was pared by 4 bases and J by 4 bases, with 13 bases between. CDR1 is SNHLY and CDR2 is FYNNEI in the germline V gene. CDR3 DNA sequence: TGTGCCAGCAGTGCGGGGAGCGGCAGCTATGGCTACACCTTC. Residues: CASSAGSGSYGYTF.

The chain couples TRBV2 to TRBJ1-2, with a weak D call TRBD1 (6 bases). The CDR3 is 14 amino acids. With 11 bases removed from V and 3 bases from J, the gap between germline ends came to 19 bases. CDR1 is SNHLY, CDR2 FYNNEI, per germline. CDR3 residues: CAGGGPGLDYGYTF. The CDR3 DNA reads TGTGCCGGGGGGGGGCCGGGGCTTGACTATGGCTACACCTTC.